The text below deals with one T cell receptor beta chain. Its target is not known. Since a much larger clone is just one base distant, this may be a read error. These data originate in a study of T cells after yellow fever vaccination. Regarding the study as a whole: Researchers report a weaker secondary response that nonetheless peaked faster, day 5 versus 15.

The V end lost 3 bases, the J end lost 6 bases, and 24 bases lay between the germline ends. The CDR3 covers 17 residues. TCRdb independently ran MiXCR on the 5' RACE reads; one entry per CDR3 protein. The sample lists roughly 150,000 distinct CDR3 sequences, 5% to 8% seen once, with approximately 0.59% in the top ten. The source of this sequence is a young man who received the YFV17D yellow fever vaccine. The rearrangement uses TRBV12-3 or TRBV12-4 and TRBJ2-7; D gene uncertain. Sequences were derived from CD4+ T cells sorted from PBMCs, sampled 10 days after the yellow fever booster vaccination. The CDR3 here is CASSFSAFGQPKGEQYF. In DNA form, the CDR3 reads TGTGCCAGCAGTTTTTCCGCGTTTGGCCAGCCGAAGGGCGAGCAGTACTTC.